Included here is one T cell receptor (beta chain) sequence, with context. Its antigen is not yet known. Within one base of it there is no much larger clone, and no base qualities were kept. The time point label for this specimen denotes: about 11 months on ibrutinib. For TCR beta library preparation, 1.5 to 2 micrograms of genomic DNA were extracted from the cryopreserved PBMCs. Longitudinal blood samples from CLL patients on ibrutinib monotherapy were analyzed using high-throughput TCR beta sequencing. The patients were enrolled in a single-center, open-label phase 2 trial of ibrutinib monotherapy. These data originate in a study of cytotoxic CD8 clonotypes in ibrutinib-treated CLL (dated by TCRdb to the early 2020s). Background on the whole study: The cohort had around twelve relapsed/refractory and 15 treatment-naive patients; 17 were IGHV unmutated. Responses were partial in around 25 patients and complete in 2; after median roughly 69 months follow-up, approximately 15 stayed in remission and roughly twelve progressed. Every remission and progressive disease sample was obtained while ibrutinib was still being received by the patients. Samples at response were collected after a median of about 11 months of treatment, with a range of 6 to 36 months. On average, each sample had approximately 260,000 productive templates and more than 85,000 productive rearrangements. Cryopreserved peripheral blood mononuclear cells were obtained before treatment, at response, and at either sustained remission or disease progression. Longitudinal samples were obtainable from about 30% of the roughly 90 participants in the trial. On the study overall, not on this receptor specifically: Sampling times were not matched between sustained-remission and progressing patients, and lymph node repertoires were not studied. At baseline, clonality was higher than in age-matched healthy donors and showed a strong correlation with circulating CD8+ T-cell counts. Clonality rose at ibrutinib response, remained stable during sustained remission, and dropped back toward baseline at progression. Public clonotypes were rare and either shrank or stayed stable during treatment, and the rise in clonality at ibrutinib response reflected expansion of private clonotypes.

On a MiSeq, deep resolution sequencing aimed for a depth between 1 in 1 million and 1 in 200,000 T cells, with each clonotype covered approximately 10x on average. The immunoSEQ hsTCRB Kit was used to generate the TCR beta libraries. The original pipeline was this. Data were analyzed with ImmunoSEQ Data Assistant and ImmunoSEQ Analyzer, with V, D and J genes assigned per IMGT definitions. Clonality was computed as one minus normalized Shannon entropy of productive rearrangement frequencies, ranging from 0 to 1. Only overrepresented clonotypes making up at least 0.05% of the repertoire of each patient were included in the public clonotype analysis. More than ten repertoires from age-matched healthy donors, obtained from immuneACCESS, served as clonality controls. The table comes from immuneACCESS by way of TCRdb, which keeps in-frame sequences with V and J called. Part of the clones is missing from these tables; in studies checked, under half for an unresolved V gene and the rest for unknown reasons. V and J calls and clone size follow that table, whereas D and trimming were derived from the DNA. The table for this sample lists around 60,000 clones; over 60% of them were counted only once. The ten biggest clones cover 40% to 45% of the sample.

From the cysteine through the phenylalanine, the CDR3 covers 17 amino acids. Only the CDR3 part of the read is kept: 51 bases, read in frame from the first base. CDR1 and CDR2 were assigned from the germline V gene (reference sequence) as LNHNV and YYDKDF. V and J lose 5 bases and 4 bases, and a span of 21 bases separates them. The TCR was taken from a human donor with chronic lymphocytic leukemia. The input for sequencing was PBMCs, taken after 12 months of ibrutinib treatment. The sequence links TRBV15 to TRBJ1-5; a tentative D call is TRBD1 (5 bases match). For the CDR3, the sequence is CATSPSMPNRGNQPQHF. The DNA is TGTGCCACCAGCCCCTCTATGCCCAACCGGGGGAATCAGCCCCAGCATTTT.